The 30 T cell receptor beta chains reported below all come from one sample, sequenced in a study of blood T cells in healthy people across ages. Primed by a sample-barcoded 5' primer and a J-beta primer mix, a second PCR proceeded for about 6 to 11 cycles. TCRdb passed the 5' RACE reads through MiXCR, listing each CDR3 protein once. This sample yields approximately 800,000 distinct CDR3 sequences, of which 58% are seen a single time; 20% to 25% belongs to the top ten. The sequenced sample was blood. Receptors originate from a man in his thirties or forties in good health.

This clonotype has a handful of counts. The chain links TRBV20-1 to TRBJ2-5; D unclear. The J call may be incorrect, as the DNA end agrees better with TRBJ2-7. This CDR3 region has 11 residues. The germline gives CDR1 DFQATT, CDR2 SNEGSKA (reference sequence). The CDR3 DNA follows: TGCAGTGCCCTCGGACGGTACGAGCAGTACTTC. Translated, it gives CSALGRYEQYF.

The V and J genes are TRBV20-1 and TRBJ2-3; TRBD1 matches 7 bases. The CDR3 is 16 amino acids. The trim removed 5 bases at V and 5 bases at J, leaving 16 bases unmatched. Germline CDR1 DFQATT, CDR2 SNEGSKA (reference sequence). CDR3 in amino acids: CSACVYGTARQDTQYF. Here the CDR3 DNA reads TGCAGTGCTTGTGTCTACGGGACAGCGCGACAAGATACGCAGTATTTT.

The V gene is TRBV7-9, the J gene TRBJ1-1; D may be TRBD1 (6 bases). Germline V CDR1 and CDR2: SEHNR, FQNEAQ (reference sequence). V lost 6 bases and J 10 bases, leaving 12 bases between the germline ends. CDR3 size: 11 residues. CDR3 DNA sequence: TGTGCCAGCAGTCTGGGGGCTGTAGCTTTCTTT. Amino acid sequence: CASSLGAVAFF.

The rearrangement joins TRBV12-3 or TRBV12-4 to TRBJ2-7, with 11 bases fitting TRBD1. V was pared by 4 bases and J by 3 bases, with 8 bases of the junction left unmatched. The CDR3 contains 16 residues. CDR3 coding DNA: TGTGCCAGCAGTTCCAATCCCGGGACAGGGGGCTACGAGCAGTACTTC. It encodes CASSSNPGTGGYEQYF.

J is TRBJ2-4 and V is TRBV14; D is uncertain. With the DNA end fitting TRBJ2-7 better, the J assignment may be wrong. Germline CDR1 is SGHDN and CDR2 is FVKESK. This CDR3 is 13 amino acids long. CDR3 amino acids: CASSQDRSNEQYF. For the CDR3, the DNA is TGTGCCAGCAGCCAAGACAGGAGTAACGAGCAGTACTTC.

This chain joins TRBV12-3 or TRBV12-4 and TRBJ2-3; D gene ambiguous. V lost 5 bases and J 6 bases, leaving 12 bases between the germline ends. CDR3 length: 13 amino acids. CDR3 coding DNA: TGTGCCAGCAGTGACCCTGGGCGGGATACGCAGTATTTT. The encoded protein is CASSDPGRDTQYF.

This clonotype was observed a handful of times. The V and J genes are TRBV10-3 and TRBJ1-2; a weak D match, TRBD1 (6 bases). This CDR3 comprises 12 residues. Trimming removed 9 bases from V and 8 bases from J, with 16 bases in between. Germline CDR1 is ENHRY and CDR2 is SYGVKD. CDR3 sequence: CAIKRDNEGYTF. The CDR3 coding sequence is TGTGCCATAAAAAGGGACAATGAGGGCTACACCTTC.

This clonotype turned up a few times. The chain couples TRBV7-2 to TRBJ1-4, with D perhaps TRBD1 (5 bases). CDR1 is SGHTA, CDR2 FQGNSA, per germline. V dropped 3 bases and J dropped 5 bases, with 10 bases sitting between them. This CDR3 is 14 amino acids long. The CDR3 DNA is TGTGCCAGCAGCTTTACGGGACTCAATGAAAAACTGTTTTTT. This sequence encodes CASSFTGLNEKLFF.

The chain carries TRBV6-5 and TRBJ2-3; D is possibly TRBD1 (5 bases). V was pared by 5 bases and J by 13 bases, with 16 bases between. The CDR3 is 12 amino acids. CDR1 is MNHEY, CDR2 SVGAGI, per germline. The CDR3 nucleotides are TGTGCCAGCAGTCCACCGACCAGGGAAAAGTATTTT. Translating it yields CASSPPTREKYF.

This clonotype appeared a few times. The rearrangement uses TRBV11-2 and TRBJ2-4; D gene uncertain. The CDR3 is 12 residues long. Germline V gene sequence: CDR1 SGHAT, CDR2 FQNNGV. The V gene lost 3 bases and the J gene lost 4 bases, with 4 bases spanning the gap. DNA for the CDR3: TGTGCCAGCAGCTTTCAGAAAAACATTCAGTACTTC. Amino acid sequence: CASSFQKNIQYF.

The chain joins TRBV13 to TRBJ2-7; 10 positions agree with TRBD2. The trim removed 3 bases at V and 4 bases at J, leaving 21 bases unmatched. Germline V gene sequence: CDR1 PRHDT, CDR2 FYEKMQ (reference sequence). The CDR3 is 20 residues long. This CDR3 is CASSFHGLPLSGGTTYEQYF. The CDR3 DNA follows: TGTGCCAGCAGCTTCCACGGCCTCCCCCTTAGCGGGGGGACTACTTACGAGCAGTACTTC. The full variable domain, in which reference TRBV13 and TRBJ2-7 provide the parts outside the CDR3, is AAGVIQSPRHLIKEKRETATLKCYPIPRHDTVYWYQQGPGQDPQFLISFYEKMQSDKGSIPDRFSAQQFSDYHSELNMSSLELGDSALYFCASSFHGLPLSGGTTYEQYFGPGTRLTVT.

This clonotype was observed once. J is TRBJ2-5 and V is TRBV3-1, with D possibly being TRBD2 (6 bases). Trimming took off 1 base at V and 5 bases at J, with 20 bases between the two ends. Per germline, CDR1 LGHDT and CDR2 YNNKEL (reference sequence). The CDR3 is 17 amino acids. CDR3 in DNA: TGTGCCAGCAGCCAAGCCCAAAGAGGGACTGAAGAGGAGACCCAGTACTTC. Its protein product is CASSQAQRGTEEETQYF.

This sequence joins TRBV14 and TRBJ2-4; TRBD1 or TRBD2 may be the D gene (5 bases each). The CDR3 runs 13 residues. Per the germline V gene, CDR1 is SGHDN and CDR2 is FVKESK. V shed 1 base and J shed 13 bases, with 14 bases lying between them. In DNA, the CDR3 is TGTGCCAGCAGCCAAGCAGGGTTCGGGAAGCAGTACTTC. It translates to CASSQAGFGKQYF.

This rearrangement joins TRBV6-2 or TRBV6-3 to TRBJ2-4, with D maybe TRBD2 (5 bases). V lost 4 bases and J 13 bases, leaving 14 bases between the germline ends. Germline CDR1 MNHEY, CDR2 SVGEGT. The CDR3 length is 12 residues. The CDR3 nucleotides read TGTGCCAGCAGTTCCGTTCTCGGGGAGCAGTACTTC. Its translation is CASSSVLGEQYF.

The chain is built from TRBV6-1 and TRBJ2-1; 7 nucleotides agree with TRBD2. This CDR3 has 16 amino acids. V gave up 1 base and J gave up 6 bases; unmatched junction bases: 9. The germline gives CDR1 MNHNS, CDR2 SASEGT. CDR3 nucleotides: TGTGCCAGCAGTGAAGGGGCGGGGGTGGGATTCAATGAGCAGTTCTTC. Its protein is CASSEGAGVGFNEQFF.

This sequence joins TRBV3-1 and TRBJ2-1, with TRBD2 matching over 14 bases. Trimming at V came to 3 bases and at J to 9 bases, leaving 4 bases not matched to a gene. In germline, CDR1 is LGHDT, CDR2 YNNKEL (reference sequence). The CDR3 is 15 amino acids. As DNA, the CDR3 is TGTGCCAGCAGCCAGCCGGGACTAGCGGGAGCTGAGCAGTTCTTC. The encoded protein is CASSQPGLAGAEQFF.

In this sample, this clonotype turned up a few times. The rearrangement joins TRBV29-1 to TRBJ2-7, with D perhaps matching TRBD1 (5 bases). CDR1 is SQVTM and CDR2 is ANQGSEA in the germline V gene. This CDR3 is 14 amino acids long. The V gene lost 4 bases and the J gene lost 0 bases, with 13 bases spanning the gap. CDR3 bases: TGCAGCGTTGCCAACCAGGGAAGCTCCTACGAGCAGTACTTC. This translates into CSVANQGSSYEQYF.

The rearrangement uses TRBV6-5 and TRBJ2-7; TRBD1 aligns across 7 bases. V dropped 0 bases and J dropped 0; count of bases not matched to a gene: 2. The CDR3 has 15 amino acids. Germline V lookup: CDR1 MNHEY, CDR2 SVGAGI. The CDR3 here is CASSYSTGPSYEQYF. The CDR3 coding sequence is TGTGCCAGCAGTTACTCGACAGGGCCCTCCTACGAGCAGTACTTC.

This chain uses TRBV6-2 or TRBV6-3 with TRBJ2-7; 7 nucleotides line up with TRBD1. The CDR3 extends over 15 amino acids. Germline CDR1 and CDR2: MNHEY and SVGEGT. V shed 6 bases, J shed 5 bases, and the junction held 13 bases outside the gene matches. The CDR3 sequence is CASSSPDRARNEQYF. Written as DNA, the CDR3 is TGTGCCAGCAGCAGCCCCGACAGGGCACGGAACGAGCAGTACTTC.

This clonotype was seen more than once but under ten times. The chain couples TRBV20-1 to TRBJ2-7; D unresolved. The V and J ends lost 3 bases and 0 bases respectively, with 6 bases between them. The germline V gene encodes CDR1 DFQATT and CDR2 SNEGSKA (reference sequence). CDR3 length equals 12 residues. Here the CDR3 DNA reads TGCAGTGCTAGCCCGCGCTCCTACGAGCAGTACTTC. It codes for CSASPRSYEQYF.

The J gene is TRBJ2-3, the V gene TRBV29-1, with D possibly matching TRBD1 (6 bases). Germline CDR1 and CDR2: SQVTM and ANQGSEA. V gave up 2 bases and J gave up 2 bases, with 8 bases separating them. This CDR3 contains 13 residues. CDR3: CSVETGSTDTQYF. The DNA for the CDR3 is TGCAGCGTTGAAACAGGGTCCACAGATACGCAGTATTTT.

The V call is TRBV10-3, the J call TRBJ1-1; possible D gene TRBD1, 5 bases. Germline V gene sequence: CDR1 ENHRY, CDR2 SYGVKD. V lost 5 bases and J 1 base, leaving 14 bases between the germline ends. CDR3 length equals 15 residues. CDR3: CAISPQGGPNTEAFF. The CDR3 DNA reads as TGTGCCATCAGTCCTCAGGGAGGGCCGAACACTGAAGCTTTCTTT.

This clonotype has just a few counts. The gene calls are TRBV5-1 and TRBJ2-3, with TRBD2 matching 9 bases. J gave up 2 bases and V 2 bases, and 6 bases lay outside the gene matches. The germline V gene encodes CDR1 SGHRS and CDR2 YFSETQ. This CDR3 is 16 amino acids long. The CDR3 loop is CASSLETSGYTDTQYF. CDR3 in DNA: TGCGCCAGCAGCTTAGAGACTAGCGGCTACACAGATACGCAGTATTTT.

This chain joins TRBV6-6 and TRBJ2-5; D is uncertain. V gave up 10 bases and J gave up 0 bases, with 12 bases separating them. Germline loops: CDR1 MNHNY, CDR2 SVGAGI (reference sequence). The length of the CDR3 is 13 residues. CDR3 DNA: TGTGCCATCCACGCCGCAAACCAAGAGACCCAGTACTTC. This translates into CAIHAANQETQYF.

The CDR3 region has the DNA TGTGCCAGTATAACTCCTCAGAGGGGGGGGAAACATACGCAGTATTTT. Translated, it gives CASITPQRGGKHTQYF. The chain is built from TRBV12-3 or TRBV12-4 and TRBJ2-3, with TRBD2 as a possible D gene (7 bases). The germline V and J ends were trimmed by 9 bases and 7 bases, with 26 bases remaining between them. The CDR3 extends over 16 amino acids.

V is TRBV7-6 and J is TRBJ2-7; tentatively, D is TRBD2 (5 bases). CDR1 is SGHVS and CDR2 is FNYEAQ in the germline V gene. The CDR3 spans 16 residues. V lost 4 bases to trimming and J lost 4 bases, with 20 bases between them. CDR3 amino acids: CASSSRTGKDGYEQYF. CDR3 in DNA: TGTGCCAGCAGCTCTAGAACGGGGAAAGACGGGTACGAGCAGTACTTC.

The chain uses TRBV7-2 and TRBJ2-1; D tentatively fits TRBD1 or TRBD2 (6 bases each). The CDR3 is 15 amino acids. Germline CDR1 and CDR2: SGHTA and FQGNSA. V lost 2 bases, J lost 6 bases, and 14 bases lay in between. As DNA, the CDR3 is TGTGCCAGCAGCTTACCGGGGGCCTACCTCAATGAGCAGTTCTTC. Its translation is CASSLPGAYLNEQFF.

This chain uses TRBV20-1 with TRBJ1-1; D is uncertain. Germline values: CDR1 DFQATT, CDR2 SNEGSKA (reference sequence). This CDR3 has 14 amino acids. Trimming cost V 0 bases and J 5 bases, with 13 bases left between them. CDR3 residues: CSARDPRATTEAFF. The DNA of the CDR3 is TGCAGTGCTAGAGACCCTAGGGCAACTACTGAAGCTTTCTTT.

The V call is TRBV7-9, the J call TRBJ2-7; D not certain. Trimming took 6 bases from V and 3 from J, leaving 15 bases between them. Germline V gene sequence: CDR1 SEHNR, CDR2 FQNEAQ (reference sequence). The CDR3 runs to 14 residues. The CDR3 here is CASSSPLRFYEQYF. The DNA of the CDR3 is TGTGCCAGCAGTTCACCCTTGCGATTCTACGAGCAGTACTTC.

This clonotype was found a few times. The chain has TRBV7-2 and TRBJ2-7, with 7 nucleotides matching TRBD2. With 3 bases clipped from V and 2 bases from J, the junction kept 7 bases outside the gene matches. The CDR3 runs 15 residues. Germline V gives CDR1 SGHTA, CDR2 FQGNSA. CDR3 sequence: CASSFPGSGTYEQYF. The DNA of the CDR3 is TGTGCCAGCAGCTTCCCGGGGAGCGGGACCTACGAGCAGTACTTC.